The sequence of this T cell receptor (beta chain) was determined in a study of blood T cell repertoires in COVID-19. Study summary: The samples span acute and convalescent COVID-19 from the United States, Italy and Spain. Sample material is recorded as cDNA or gDNA derived from T cells, B-cell-depleted T cells, or PBMCs.

Germline lookup yields CDR1 PRHDT and CDR2 FYEKMQ (reference sequence). The CDR3 has 15 amino acids. Between the trimmed V and J ends, which lost 4 bases and 1 base, there was a span of 13 bases. In the original processing: It was from reference gene primer amplification that nucleated cell counts were estimated. Profiling relied on immunoSEQ multiplex PCR, and the TCRdb table lists in-frame clones only, not all of them. V and J calls and clone size come straight from that table; D and trimming were deduced from the DNA. Among some 130,000 clones listed, roughly 84% were seen once. The chain carries TRBV13 and TRBJ1-2, with D hard to call. The sequencing input was peripheral blood. The clonotype comes from a woman aged 30 to 39 who had recovered from COVID-19. The CDR3 reads CASSSGSEGNYGYTF. The CDR3 coding sequence is TGTGCCAGCAGCTCGGGGTCAGAAGGTAACTATGGCTACACCTTC.